A single sample gave rise to the 10 T cell receptor delta chains below, sequenced in a study of γδ T cells in repeated Plasmodium falciparum infection. TCRdb re-processed the multiplex PCR reads using CATT. In the table there are 90,000 to 95,000 delta-chain clones, 0.75% to 1% of which are singletons. Flow sorting of PBMC yielded separate Vgamma9/Vdelta2+ and Vdelta2-negative gammadelta T cell populations for bulk repertoire analysis. Sequenced material: gamma-delta T cells from blood. The source is a pool of human donors (malaria-infected and uninfected, not separated).

This clone came up a few times. TCRdb attributes to this sequence the protein of a much larger clone, which differs from the DNA translation at residue 4; a read error is likely, and the protein displayed is translated from the DNA. This chain uses TRDV2 with TRDJ3, with D unclear. The J gene comes from matching the DNA to germline here; TCRdb lacks it. The length of the CDR3 is 16 residues. Germline assignment: CDR1 GEAIGNYY and CDR2 EKD. The CDR3: CACGTVGSWDTRQMFF. The CDR3 nucleotides read TGTGCCTGTGGCACCGTGGGATCCTGGGACACCCGACAGATGTTTTTC.

A word on this clone: The protein given by TCRdb reflects a much larger clone and differs at residue 16 from this DNA's translation, likely from a read error; the protein shown is the DNA's translation. The chain links TRDV2 to TRDJ1; TRDD3 matches at 8 bases. Germline loops: CDR1 GEAIGNYY, CDR2 EKD. CDR3 length equals 20 residues. This CDR3 reads CACDTEDRLTGGPHTNKLIF. The CDR3 coding sequence is TGTGCCTGTGACACCGAAGACAGGTTGACTGGGGGTCCACACACCAATAAACTCATCTTT.

This clone was seen a handful of times. The junction differs from germline at one of its ends, possibly a read error. The chain joins TRDV1 to TRDJ1; 11 nucleotides agree with TRDD3. The germline V gene encodes CDR1 TSWWSYY and CDR2 QGS. CDR3 size: 22 residues. CDR3 loop: CALGGFPTYWGILPRYTDKLIF. CDR3 DNA sequence: TGTGCTCTCGGGGGGTTTCCTACTTACTGGGGGATATTGCCTCGGTACACCGATAAACTCATCTTT.

About this clone itself: The protein TCRdb gives is from a much larger clone and does not agree with this DNA's translation at residue 12, likely a read error; the protein shown here comes from the DNA. This chain connects TRDV2 to TRDJ1, with D uncertain. TCRdb supplies no J gene; here it was assigned by aligning the nucleotide sequence to germline. The CDR3 extends over 15 amino acids. Germline V lookup: CDR1 GEAIGNYY, CDR2 EKD. The CDR3 loop is CACETGSKGTDRLIF. The DNA of the CDR3 is TGTGCCTGTGAGACGGGCTCGAAAGGCACCGATAGACTCATCTTT.

Turning to this clone: The amino acid sequence in TCRdb belongs to a much larger clone and departs from this DNA's translation at residue 14, likely a sequencing read error; the sequence shown is translated from the DNA. Written as DNA, the CDR3 is TGTGCCTGTGACACCTTGCTAACACCAACTGGAGGTGACAAGTTCGGCTTGTACACCGATAAACTCATCTTT. Its protein product is CACDTLLTPTGGDKFGLYTDKLIF. The chain combines TRDV2 with TRDJ1, with a possible D match to TRDD3 (5 bases). The germline V gene has CDR1 GEAIGNYY and CDR2 EKD. There are 24 residues in the CDR3. With 0 bases removed from V and 0 bases from J, the gap between germline ends came to 37 bases.

At least ten counts were recorded for this clone. The protein in TCRdb stems from a much larger clone and differs at residue 5 from this DNA's translation, likely a read error; here the protein is translated from the DNA. V usage is TRDV2 and J usage is TRDJ1; 10 positions match TRDD3. V was pared by 2 bases and J by 0 bases, with 8 bases of the junction left unmatched. CDR1 and CDR2 (germline): GEAIGNYY, EKD. The CDR3 runs 17 residues. For the CDR3, the DNA is TGTGCCTGTGACATACTGGATACTGGGGGATACACCGATAAACTCATCTTT. Protein: CACDILDTGGYTDKLIF.

This clone showed up just a few times. Given a far larger clone just one base away, this is likely a sequencing read error. The same CDR3 is also encoded by other DNA sequences in this sample. The CDR3 loop is CACDTTVPTSANTDKLIF. In DNA, the CDR3 is TGTGCCTGTGACACCACGGTCCCTACTTCGGCTAACACCGATAAACTCATCTTC. The V gene reported is TRDV2; the J gene is uncalled. CDR1 GEAIGNYY and CDR2 EKD come from the germline V gene. The CDR3 length is 18 residues.

At least ten counts were recorded for this clone. It differs at one base from a far larger clone, so likely a read error. Different DNA sequences within this sample yield the same CDR3. The V gene corresponds to TRDV2; no J gene was called. Germline CDR1 reads GEAIGNYY; CDR2 reads EKD. This CDR3 is built from 14 residues. The CDR3 nucleotides read TGTGCCTGTGACTCCTTACTTAACACCGATAAACTCATCTTC. This sequence encodes CACDSLLNTDKLIF.

In its sample, this clone was seen many times. A far larger clone is one nucleotide away, so this likely arose from a read error. Within the sample, other DNA sequences also encode this same CDR3. This chain uses TRDV2 with TRDJ1; 7 bases agree with TRDD3. The J gene comes from matching the DNA to germline here; TCRdb lacks it. The V segment lost 0 bases and the J segment 3 bases; nucleotides outside the gene matches: 21. Germline V gene lookup returns CDR1 GEAIGNYY and CDR2 EKD. The CDR3 covers 20 residues. The CDR3 bases are TGTGCCTGTGACACCGTAGGTCCTGGGGGGTACGAAAGGCTTTCCGATAAACTCATCTTT. It codes for CACDTVGPGGYERLSDKLIF.

The table lists this clone with many counts. TCRdb's listed protein matches a much larger clone and diverges from this DNA's translation at residue 13, likely through a read error; the protein shown comes from the DNA. The chain has TRDV2 and TRDJ1, with 7 bases aligning to TRDD3. TCRdb records no J gene; here it was assigned by comparing the DNA to germline. The CDR3 loop spans 19 amino acids. The V and J ends lost 0 bases and 1 base, in that order; junction bases with no gene match: 16. Germline CDR1 and CDR2: GEAIGNYY and EKD. CDR3 coding DNA: TGTGCCTGTGACACCGTGGGCAGTGTGGTGGGGGACCGCACCGATAAACTCATCTTT. Protein sequence: CACDTVGSVVGDRTDKLIF.